This TCR beta chain was identified in a study of cytomegalovirus exposure and HLA in healthy donors. Study-wide results and caveats: Likely technical artifact: a cluster of highly shared sequence variants.

The CDR3 is 13 residues long. V was pared by 3 bases and J by 0 bases, with 8 bases between. Germline V gene lookup returns CDR1 GTSNPN and CDR2 SVGIG (reference sequence). The PCR was carried out with 60 Vbeta primers and 13 Jbeta primers. TCRdb's copy holds only in-frame clones and misses some; the assay was immunoSEQ multiplex PCR. The data include about 130,000 clones; the top ten clones carry approximately 1.6%. Points on this clone: Its target is unknown.

The sample was PBMCs. The TCR comes from a woman aged 40 to 50 in good health and CMV-seropositive. The chain joins TRBV30 to TRBJ1-2, with a tentative D call TRBD1 (6 bases). In DNA form, the CDR3 reads TGTGCCTGGAGGGACAGCTCTAACTATGGCTACACCTTC. Protein sequence: CAWRDSSNYGYTF.